The 28 T cell receptor beta chains below all came from one sample that was sequenced in a study of T cell repertoires in cytomegalovirus infection. TCRdb reprocessed the reads with MiXCR, giving one entry per CDR3 protein. In the table there are fewer than 650,000 distinct CDR3 sequences, 35% to 50% of which are singletons. Their cognate antigens are unknown. The material sequenced was cultured PBMCs, taken from culture after CMV antigen stimulation. The receptors originated from a human donor in good health (CMV status not recorded). Some clones in this sample may be carry-over from other donors' samples.

This chain connects TRBV6-1 to TRBJ2-1, with TRBD2 matching over 10 bases. Germline V lookup: CDR1 MNHNS, CDR2 SASEGT. V lost 2 bases and J lost 12; bases outside the gene matches: 13. The CDR3 totals 16 residues. CDR3 in DNA: TGTGCCAGCAGTGAATTTCAAGCGGGAGGGCCTGAAGGGCAGTTCTTC. This encodes CASSEFQAGGPEGQFF.

The count of this clonotype is one. The J gene is TRBJ2-2, the V gene TRBV30; D gene ambiguous. The CDR3 is made up of 15 amino acids. The V gene lost 1 base and the J gene lost 0 bases, with 9 bases spanning the gap. CDR1 and CDR2 from the germline V gene are GTSNPN and SVGIG (reference sequence). Here the CDR3 DNA reads TGTGCCTGGAGTGAAAGACGGGCGAACACCGGGGAGCTGTTTTTT. Translation gives CAWSERRANTGELFF.

The chain links TRBV20-1 to TRBJ2-1; D remains unclear. The V end was cut by 1 base, the J end by 4 bases, with 11 bases between. The length of the CDR3 is 14 residues. The germline gives CDR1 DFQATT, CDR2 SNEGSKA (reference sequence). This chain's CDR3 is CSARVRGIYNEQFF. DNA of the CDR3: TGCAGTGCTAGAGTCCGTGGAATATACAATGAGCAGTTCTTC.

The table lists this clonotype with a count of one. V and J are TRBV20-1 and TRBJ1-4; tentative D call: TRBD1 (6 bases). The CDR3 has 13 amino acids. V was trimmed by 6 bases and J by 8 bases, leaving 16 bases between them. Germline V gives CDR1 DFQATT, CDR2 SNEGSKA (reference sequence). This chain's CDR3 is CSALRGFEEKLFF. In DNA form, the CDR3 reads TGCAGTGCCCTCAGGGGATTTGAGGAAAAACTGTTTTTT.

This clonotype was picked up a small number of times. This chain joins TRBV7-2 and TRBJ2-6; D is possibly TRBD1 (6 bases). CDR1 and CDR2 (germline): SGHTA, FQGNSA. This CDR3 is built from 16 residues. V lost 8 bases to trimming and J lost 0 bases, with 14 bases between them. As DNA, the CDR3 is TGTGCCAGCGAGAGACAGGTTTTCTCTGGGGCCAACGTCCTGACTTTC. Its protein product is CASERQVFSGANVLTF.

CDR3 loop: CASSPPGLAITDTQYF. The CDR3 DNA sequence: TGTGCCAGCAGCCCTCCGGGACTAGCAATCACAGATACGCAGTATTTT. The J gene is TRBJ2-3, the V gene TRBV7-2; 9 nucleotides match TRBD2. The CDR3 length is 16 residues. With V trimmed by 5 bases and J by 2 bases, 8 bases remained unmatched. Germline V gene data show CDR1 as SGHTA and CDR2 as FQGNSA.

This clonotype was seen a handful of times. One junction end does not reproduce the germline sequence, and a read error may be involved. CDR3 coding DNA: TGTGCCAGCAGCTTAGCGCTAGGGAGGGAGGGGTTAGATCTCGGATTC. This sequence encodes CASSLALGREGLDLGF. The chain combines TRBV7-2 with TRBJ2-1; 7 bases are a match to TRBD2. Germline V gene lookup returns CDR1 SGHTA and CDR2 FQGNSA. This CDR3 spans 16 amino acids.

The genes are TRBV7-9 and TRBJ2-1; D gene uncertain. Germline assignment: CDR1 SEHNR and CDR2 FQNEAQ (reference sequence). V was trimmed by 5 bases and J by 6 bases, leaving 11 bases between them. CDR3 length: 13 residues. The CDR3 here is CASSPTDINEQFF. DNA for the CDR3: TGTGCCAGCAGCCCAACCGACATCAATGAGCAGTTCTTC.

The chain has TRBV4-1 and TRBJ1-1; the D gene is possibly TRBD1 (5 bases). There are 15 residues in the CDR3. With 2 bases removed from V and 6 bases from J, the gap between germline ends came to 16 bases. In germline, CDR1 is MGHRA, CDR2 YSYEKL. The CDR3 DNA reads TGCGCCAGCAGCCAATCCCCTAGGCGGGGGGCTGAAGCTTTCTTT. Protein: CASSQSPRRGAEAFF.

This clonotype was counted once. The genes are TRBV7-2 and TRBJ2-3; weak D call: TRBD2 (6 bases). V lost 1 base and J 0 bases, leaving 17 bases between the germline ends. Germline assignment: CDR1 SGHTA and CDR2 FQGNSA. This CDR3 is 18 amino acids long. CDR3 sequence (DNA): TGTGCCAGCAGCTTAGAAGCGGGCAGACCTACTAGCACAGATACGCAGTATTTT. Translating it yields CASSLEAGRPTSTDTQYF.

The chain has TRBV15 and TRBJ1-3; no definite D call. Per germline, CDR1 LNHNV and CDR2 YYDKDF (reference sequence). Trimming pared 1 base from V and 2 bases from J, leaving 9 bases between. The length of the CDR3 is 15 residues. CDR3 protein: CATSRVGDPGNTIYF. The CDR3 bases are TGTGCCACCAGCAGAGTTGGAGATCCTGGAAACACCATATATTTT.

The genes are TRBV12-3 or TRBV12-4 and TRBJ2-3; perhaps D is TRBD1 or TRBD2 (6 bases each). The CDR3 sequence is 15 residues long. V lost 3 bases to trimming and J lost 3 bases, with 13 bases between them. CDR3 sequence reads: CASSFQLGGTDTQYF. DNA for the CDR3: TGTGCCAGCAGTTTTCAACTAGGGGGGACAGATACGCAGTATTTT.

This clonotype was observed a few times. The chain couples TRBV7-9 to TRBJ1-6; 10 bases agree with TRBD1. Trimming took 3 bases from V and 9 from J; bases not matched to a gene: 11. The CDR3 spans 17 residues. Germline assignment: CDR1 SEHNR and CDR2 FQNEAQ (reference sequence). The CDR3 nucleotides read TGTGCCAGCAGCTTGGGCCTCAAGGGGACAGGGGTTTCACCCCTCCACTTT. Amino acids: CASSLGLKGTGVSPLHF.

The V gene is TRBV6-1, the J gene TRBJ2-3; 7 nucleotides line up with TRBD2. The V gene end was trimmed by 11 bases and the J gene end by 5 bases; junction bases not matched to a gene: 10. This CDR3 contains 13 residues. Germline V gene data show CDR1 as MNHNS and CDR2 as SASEGT. CDR3 protein: CALRSGILDTQYF. The CDR3 DNA reads TGTGCCTTGAGGAGCGGGATATTAGATACGCAGTATTTT.

The chain employs TRBV20-1 and TRBJ1-5, with TRBD1 as a possible D gene (5 bases). The CDR3 is made up of 13 amino acids. Between the trimmed V and J ends, which lost 4 bases and 5 bases, there was a span of 12 bases. From germline, CDR1 is DFQATT and CDR2 SNEGSKA (reference sequence). CDR3 nucleotide sequence: TGCAGTGCTACGGGGGTTGGGGATCAGCCCCAGCATTTT. Translation: CSATGVGDQPQHF.

The chain carries TRBV6-1 and TRBJ2-1, with 8 nucleotides matching TRBD1. V shed 1 base and J 7 bases; nucleotides not matched to a gene: 6. The CDR3 has 15 amino acids. Germline CDR1 is MNHNS and CDR2 is SASEGT. CDR3 nucleotide sequence: TGTGCCAGCAGTGAAGAATCGCAGGGGGCTAATGAGCAGTTCTTC. This gives the protein CASSEESQGANEQFF.

V gene TRBV11-2 combines with J gene TRBJ1-1; D is possibly TRBD1 (5 bases). V was pared by 5 bases and J by 5 bases, with 24 bases between. The CDR3 has 17 residues. Germline CDR1 SGHAT, CDR2 FQNNGV. This CDR3 is CASSPSLMGRVNTEAFF. The DNA of the CDR3 is TGTGCCAGCAGCCCTTCCTTAATGGGCAGGGTAAATACTGAAGCTTTCTTT.

This clonotype was seen a single time. The chain uses TRBV7-2 and TRBJ2-1; 8 nucleotides match TRBD2. CDR1 is SGHTA, CDR2 FQGNSA, per germline. Trimming at V came to 3 bases and at J to 9 bases, leaving 10 bases not matched to a gene. This CDR3 spans 15 amino acids. The CDR3 loop is CASSFFGGAYGEQFF. The CDR3 bases are TGTGCCAGCAGCTTTTTCGGGGGGGCCTATGGTGAGCAGTTCTTC. The full variable domain, in which reference TRBV7-2 and TRBJ2-1 provide the parts outside the CDR3, is GAGVSQSPSNKVTEKGKDVELRCDPISGHTALYWYRQSLGQGLEFLIYFQGNSAPDKSGLPSDRFSAERTGGSVSTLTIQRTQQEDSAVYLCASSFFGGAYGEQFFGPGTRLTVL.

As concerns this clonotype: One junction end does not reproduce the germline sequence, and a read error may be involved. This chain joins TRBV9 and TRBJ2-3; D might be TRBD2 (6 bases). In germline, CDR1 is SGDLS, CDR2 YYNGEE. This CDR3 is 14 amino acids long. In nucleotides, the CDR3 is TGTGCCAGCAGCCCCCGGCCCGGCGGGGATAGGCAGTATTTT. Amino acids: CASSPRPGGDRQYF.

This clonotype came up a few times. This sequence joins TRBV4-1 and TRBJ2-5; D may be TRBD1 (5 bases). CDR3 length equals 13 residues. Germline V gives CDR1 MGHRA, CDR2 YSYEKL. With 2 bases removed from V and 5 bases from J, the gap between germline ends came to 9 bases. In DNA form, the CDR3 reads TGCGCCAGCAGCCAACCCTCAGGGGAGACCCAGTACTTC. The encoded protein is CASSQPSGETQYF.

The gene calls are TRBV5-5 and TRBJ2-1; 13 bases line up with TRBD2. Trimming cost V 2 bases and J 7 bases; bases outside gene matches: 6. CDR1 is SGHKS, CDR2 YYEKEE, per germline (reference sequence). CDR3 length: 16 residues. CDR3 sequence: CASSLWTSGSGNEQFF. The CDR3 DNA reads TGTGCCAGCAGCTTATGGACTAGCGGGAGTGGGAATGAGCAGTTCTTC.

This chain links TRBV7-2 with TRBJ2-7, with 8 bases fitting TRBD1. The V and J ends lost 2 bases and 5 bases, in that order; junction bases with no gene match: 2. The CDR3 consists of 13 residues. CDR1 is SGHTA, CDR2 FQGNSA, per germline. CDR3 amino acids: CASSLTGGDEQYF. The DNA for the CDR3 is TGTGCCAGCAGCTTAACAGGGGGTGACGAGCAGTACTTC.

This chain links TRBV10-3 with TRBJ2-1; D may be TRBD1 or TRBD2 (5 bases each). The V end was cut by 9 bases, the J end by 0 bases, with 12 bases between. This CDR3 is 14 amino acids long. Germline V gene data show CDR1 as ENHRY and CDR2 as SYGVKD. The CDR3 DNA reads TGTGCCATGAATACTGGGGGCTCCTACAATGAGCAGTTCTTC. This encodes CAMNTGGSYNEQFF.

This clonotype was detected only a few times. V usage is TRBV6-1 and J usage is TRBJ2-7, with 7 bases lining up with TRBD2. Looked up from germline, CDR1 is MNHNS and CDR2 is SASEGT. Germline trimming cut 4 bases from V and 1 base from J; bases unmatched to any gene: 13. This CDR3 is built from 17 residues. The CDR3 region has the DNA TGTGCCAGCAGTGTCCCCCCTGGGCGGGGGTTATCCTACGAGCAGTACTTC. Translating gives CASSVPPGRGLSYEQYF.

This clonotype occurred a few times. The rearrangement links TRBV27 to TRBJ1-6, with TRBD1 as a possible D gene (5 bases). V was cut by 5 bases and J by 4 bases, with 12 bases left in between. There are 15 residues in the CDR3. Germline V lookup: CDR1 MNHEY, CDR2 SMNVEV (reference sequence). The CDR3 bases are TGTGCCAGCAGTCTCCCAGGGACTTATAATTCACCCCTCCACTTT. It yields the protein CASSLPGTYNSPLHF.

This clonotype was counted between two and nine times. The rearrangement joins TRBV12-5 to TRBJ1-5, with unresolved D. The V gene's germline CDR1 is LGHNT and CDR2 FRNRAP. The ends were cut back, 0 bases at V and 0 bases at J, with 18 bases in the middle. CDR3 size: 19 residues. The CDR3 reads CASGLVHDGEPYSNQPQHF. CDR3 nucleotides: TGTGCTAGTGGTTTGGTACACGACGGGGAGCCCTATAGCAATCAGCCCCAGCATTTT. Full variable domain (remainder filled in from reference TRBV12-5 and TRBJ1-5): DARVTQTPRHKVTEMGQEVTMRCQPILGHNTVFWYRQTMMQGLELLAYFRNRAPLDDSGMPKDRFSAEMPDATLATLKIQPSEPRDSAVYFCASGLVHDGEPYSNQPQHFGDGTRLSIL.

The rearrangement links TRBV2 to TRBJ2-3; TRBD2 agrees at 7 bases. CDR1 SNHLY and CDR2 FYNNEI come from the germline V gene. This CDR3 is 14 amino acids long. Trimming at V came to 6 bases and at J to 5 bases, leaving 8 bases not matched to a gene. CDR3 loop: CASRAGEGGDTQYF. In DNA form, the CDR3 reads TGTGCCAGCAGGGCGGGGGAAGGTGGAGATACGCAGTATTTT.

This chain uses TRBV9 with TRBJ2-5, with TRBD1 as a possible D gene (6 bases). The CDR3 totals 15 residues. Per the germline V gene, CDR1 is SGDLS and CDR2 is YYNGEE. V was shortened by 0 bases and J by 2 bases, with 11 bases between the two germline ends. The CDR3 DNA reads TGTGCCAGCAGCGTAGCTTGGGGGCAGCAAGAGACCCAGTACTTC. It translates to CASSVAWGQQETQYF.